The 13 T cell receptor beta chains below were found in one sample sequenced in a study of radiotherapy plus CTLA-4 blockade in lung cancer. Profiling relied on immunoSEQ multiplex PCR, and the TCRdb table lists in-frame clones only, not all of them. Among around 53,000 clones listed, 75% to 90% were seen once. The specimen comprised peripheral blood, sampled from a patient treated with radiotherapy plus ipilimumab. These receptors were obtained from a human donor with non-small cell lung cancer that progressed on radiotherapy plus ipilimumab. Some clones in this sample may be carry-over from other donors' samples.

The V and J genes are TRBV7-9 and TRBJ2-2; perhaps TRBD1 as D (5 bases). V was shortened by 3 bases and J by 2 bases, with 7 bases between the two germline ends. Germline loops: CDR1 SEHNR, CDR2 FQNEAQ (reference sequence). The CDR3 is made up of 14 amino acids. In nucleotides, the CDR3 is TGTGCCAGCAGCTTGGACACCAACACCGGGGAGCTGTTTTTT. Protein product: CASSLDTNTGELFF.

The rearrangement uses TRBV5-1 and TRBJ2-3; 14 bases line up with TRBD2. V lost 3 bases to trimming and J lost 2 bases; unmatched junction nucleotides: 2. Per the germline V gene, CDR1 is SGHRS and CDR2 is YFSETQ. This CDR3 spans 16 amino acids. The CDR3 is CASSWTSGGHTDTQYF. The CDR3 DNA reads TGCGCCAGCAGCTGGACTAGCGGGGGGCACACAGATACGCAGTATTTT. Full variable domain (missing parts from reference TRBV5-1 and TRBJ2-3): KAGVTQTPRYLIKTRGQQVTLSCSPISGHRSVSWYQQTPGQGLQFLFEYFSETQRNKGNFPGRFSGRQFSNSRSEMNVSTLELGDSALYLCASSWTSGGHTDTQYFGPGTRLTVL.

This chain uses TRBV4-3 with TRBJ2-1; 10 bases map to TRBD2. Germline V gene sequence: CDR1 LGHNA, CDR2 YSLEER. V dropped 3 bases and J dropped 8; count of bases not matched to a gene: 10. This CDR3 contains 16 residues. The CDR3 here is CASSQQLWLAGDEQFF. The CDR3 nucleotides read TGCGCCAGCAGCCAGCAGCTCTGGCTAGCGGGAGATGAGCAGTTCTTC.

The gene calls are TRBV2 and TRBJ2-1; TRBD2 agrees at 9 bases. Germline lookup yields CDR1 SNHLY and CDR2 FYNNEI. The CDR3 totals 13 residues. V dropped 10 bases and J dropped 5; count of bases not matched to a gene: 6. The DNA for the CDR3 is TGTGCCATCCCGACTAGCGGTGACAATGAGCAGTTCTTC. Its protein is CAIPTSGDNEQFF.

J is TRBJ2-7 and V is TRBV30, with D possibly matching TRBD2 (7 bases). The CDR3 loop spans 11 amino acids. Germline CDR1 GTSNPN, CDR2 SVGIG (reference sequence). Trimming stripped 4 bases from V and 6 bases from J, with 10 bases between. In DNA form, the CDR3 reads TGTGCCTGGATGGGGGGGCTCGAGCAGTACTTC. This gives the protein CAWMGGLEQYF. Together with reference TRBV30 and TRBJ2-7, the CDR3 gives the full variable domain: SQTIHQWPATLVQPVGSPLSLECTVEGTSNPNLYWYRQAAGRGLQLLFYSVGIGQISSEVPQNLSASRPQDRQFILSSKKLLLSDSGFYLCAWMGGLEQYFGPGTRLTVT.

This chain links TRBV14 with TRBJ1-2; 11 bases agree with TRBD1. The CDR3 covers 15 residues. The junction had 5 bases not matched to a gene; V was cut back by 3 bases and J by 5 bases. CDR1 is SGHDN, CDR2 FVKESK, per germline. The CDR3 DNA reads TGTGCCAGCAGCCACACCGGGACAGGGGGTTATGGCTACACCTTC. Amino acid sequence: CASSHTGTGGYGYTF.

This chain links TRBV7-2 with TRBJ1-6; D is uncertain. The CDR3 length is 14 residues. Germline V gives CDR1 SGHTA, CDR2 FQGNSA. V lost 3 bases, J lost 10 bases, and 13 bases lay in between. CDR3: CASSFQRSESPLHF. As DNA, the CDR3 is TGTGCCAGCAGCTTCCAGAGGAGCGAATCACCCCTCCACTTT.

The V call is TRBV7-7, the J call TRBJ2-2; D perhaps matches TRBD2 (5 bases). V lost 5 bases and J lost 1, with 17 bases in between. This CDR3 has 17 residues. Germline assignment: CDR1 SSHAT and CDR2 FNYEAQ (reference sequence). CDR3 DNA: TGTGCCAGCAGCCCGTTTGGAGCGGACCTGAACACCGGGGAGCTGTTTTTT. It codes for CASSPFGADLNTGELFF.

For the CDR3, the DNA is TGTGCCAGCACGACAGGGACTTTCTATGGCTACACCTTC. This translates into CASTTGTFYGYTF. J is TRBJ1-2 and V is TRBV2, with 7 bases lining up with TRBD1. The CDR3 is made up of 13 amino acids. J lost 4 bases, V lost 7 bases, and 6 bases had no gene match. CDR1 SNHLY and CDR2 FYNNEI come from the germline V gene.

The chain joins TRBV2 to TRBJ1-6, with a tentative D call TRBD1 (5 bases). V was pared by 6 bases and J by 9 bases, with 18 bases between. The length of the CDR3 is 15 residues. Germline loops: CDR1 SNHLY, CDR2 FYNNEI. CDR3 nucleotide sequence: TGTGCCAGCAGAGCTTGGGACTCCCTAGCTTCACCCCTCCACTTT. This sequence encodes CASRAWDSLASPLHF.

This rearrangement joins TRBV11-2 to TRBJ2-7, with 12 nucleotides matching TRBD1. The V gene's germline CDR1 is SGHAT and CDR2 FQNNGV. The CDR3 consists of 15 residues. The J segment lost 5 bases and the V segment lost 5 bases, leaving 7 bases of the junction unmatched. The CDR3 DNA reads as TGTGCCAGCAGCCCATCCGGGACAGGGGGCGACGAGCAGTACTTC. It codes for CASSPSGTGGDEQYF.

The chain couples TRBV4-1 to TRBJ1-2; D gene ambiguous. The ends were cut back, 0 bases at V and 7 bases at J, with 6 bases in the middle. The CDR3 is made up of 12 amino acids. Looked up from germline, CDR1 is MGHRA and CDR2 is YSYEKL. In DNA form, the CDR3 reads TGCGCCAGCAGCCAAGATGGCGGTGGCTACACCTTC. Protein: CASSQDGGGYTF.

To note about this clone: An end of the junction differs from the germline gene, which may be a read error. The rearrangement uses TRBV13 and TRBJ2-7, with TRBD2 identical over 11 bases. The germline CDR1 and CDR2 sequences are PRHDT and FYEKMQ (reference sequence). There are 15 residues in the CDR3. This chain's CDR3 is CASRLGGTSGYEQYF. CDR3 bases: TGTGCCAGCAGATTAGGAGGGACTAGCGGCTACGAGCAGTACTTC.